These T cell receptor beta chains were read from a single sample in a study of blood T cell repertoires in COVID-19. Method: immunoSEQ multiplex PCR; TCRdb's copy keeps in-frame clones and lacks some. Here the sample spans 95,000 to 110,000 clones, roughly 82% being singletons. The specimen was peripheral blood. These receptors all stem from a man between 60 and 75 years old with acute or convalescent COVID-19. CDR3s include the opening cysteine and the closing phenylalanine or tryptophan. A D gene is named only where the DNA matches it firmly. Clone size is not always given. Where it is, it says once, few, many or a class for expanded clones.

clone size,V gene,D gene,J gene,CDR3 DNA,CDR3 protein
-,TRBV7-2,TRBD2,TRBJ2-1,TGTGCCAGCAGCTTAGCGGCTAGCGGTTACAATGAGCAGTTCTTC,CASSLAASGYNEQFF
-,TRBV6-5,-,TRBJ1-4,TGTGCCAGCAGTTCCAGGCTTCGTAATGAAAAACTGTTTTTT,CASSSRLRNEKLFF
-,TRBV28,-,TRBJ2-7,TGTGCCAGCAGCCCCAGGGGTTACTCCTACGAGCAGTACTTC,CASSPRGYSYEQYF
-,TRBV20-1,-,TRBJ1-6,TGCAGTGCTAGTCAGGCAGCAAATAATTCACCCCTCCACTTT,CSASQAANNSPLHF
once,TRBV5-1,-,TRBJ1-6,TGCGCCAGCAGCGGGGGGGACCGGAATTCACCCCTCCACTTT,CASSGGDRNSPLHF
-,TRBV27,-,TRBJ2-3,TGTGCCAGCAGTTCTCTAGATACGCAGTATTTT,CASSSLDTQYF
-,TRBV28,-,TRBJ2-7,TGTGCCAGCAGTTCCCCGGACAGACCCGCCGGAGACGAGCAGTACTTC,CASSSPDRPAGDEQYF
-,TRBV19,TRBD1,TRBJ1-2,TGTGCCAGTAAGGACAGGGGGGGACCAGACTATGGCTACACCTTC,CASKDRGGPDYGYTF
-,TRBV7-9,TRBD2,TRBJ2-1,TGTGCCAGCAGCTCGGGGGGAGGCTGGGTGGGGAATGAGCAGTTCTTC,CASSSGGGWVGNEQFF
once,TRBV11-3,-,TRBJ1-6,TGTGCCAGCAGCTTCAGGGCCCACTCTTCACCCCTCCACTTT,CASSFRAHSSPLHF
-,TRBV6-2/TRBV6-3,-,TRBJ2-7,TGTGCCAGCAGTTACCCGGCTCACAGGAACTCCTACGAGCAGTACTTC,CASSYPAHRNSYEQYF
-,TRBV27,TRBD2,TRBJ2-1,TGTGCCAGCAGCCGGGGGGGTGCCTACAATGAGCAGTTCTTC,CASSRGGAYNEQFF
-,TRBV2,TRBD1,TRBJ2-7,TGTGCCAGCAGAGGACAGGGGCCAGAGCAGTACTTC,CASRGQGPEQYF
-,TRBV2,-,TRBJ1-2,TGTGCCAGCAGTGTTTCAGGTGTTTATGGCTACACCTTC,CASSVSGVYGYTF
-,TRBV6-5,TRBD1,TRBJ2-7,TGTGCCAGCAGTTACTCTAACAGGGGCTCCTACGAGCAGTACTTC,CASSYSNRGSYEQYF
-,TRBV6-5,-,TRBJ2-1,TGTGCCAGCGAGTTATTAGGCCAGGGTTTGGAGCAGTTCTTC,CASELLGQGLEQFF
-,TRBV4-1,-,TRBJ1-2,TGCGCCAGCAGCCAAGATAGTTATGGCTACACCTTC,CASSQDSYGYTF
few,TRBV11-2,TRBD1,TRBJ2-7,TGTGCCAGCAGCTTAGCCCCGGGACAGGGGGGATACGAGCAGTACTTC,CASSLAPGQGGYEQYF
-,TRBV3-1/TRBV3-2,-,TRBJ2-1,TGTGCCAGCAGCCAAGTAATCGATGAGCAGTTCTTC,CASSQVIDEQFF
-,TRBV11-2,TRBD1,TRBJ1-2,TGTGCCAGCAGCTTAGCAGGGGGCGGCGATAACTATGGCTACACCTTC,CASSLAGGGDNYGYTF
-,TRBV6-5,TRBD1,TRBJ2-3,TGTGCCAGCATATGGGACAGGGGGATCACAGATACGCAGTATTTT,CASIWDRGITDTQYF
-,TRBV7-9,-,TRBJ2-1,TGTGCCAGCAGCTTAGACGGGGAGCCAAGCTACAATGAGCAGTTCTTC,CASSLDGEPSYNEQFF
-,TRBV5-1,TRBD2,TRBJ2-4,TGCGCCAGCAGTTTCCGACTAGCGGGAGGGGACAAAAACATTCAGTACTTC,CASSFRLAGGDKNIQYF
-,TRBV7-2,-,TRBJ1-5,TGTGCCAGCAGCGGGACACCCAATCAGCCCCAGCATTTT,CASSGTPNQPQHF
-,TRBV11-3,-,TRBJ2-2,TGTGCCAGCAGCTTACGACAGGCCGGGGAGCTGTTTTTT,CASSLRQAGELFF
-,TRBV27,-,TRBJ1-6,TGTGCCAGCAGTGGGCGGAGAGGGGGTACTTCCAATTCACCCCTCCACTTT,CASSGRRGGTSNSPLHF
-,TRBV28,TRBD1,TRBJ1-5,TGTGCCAGCAGTTTAGGGGGGGCGACAGGGGTTAATCAGCCCCAGCATTTT,CASSLGGATGVNQPQHF
-,TRBV5-1,TRBD2,TRBJ2-7,TGCGCCAGCAGCTTGGGGGGCGGGAGATCCGAGCAGTACTTC,CASSLGGGRSEQYF
-,TRBV5-1,TRBD1,TRBJ2-5,TGCGCCAGCAGCAGTGGGACAGGGGGAGAGACCCAGTACTTC,CASSSGTGGETQYF
-,TRBV3-1/TRBV3-2,-,TRBJ2-5,TGTGCCAGCAGCCAAGAGGAGGAGACCCAGTACTTC,CASSQEEETQYF
-,TRBV6-5,-,TRBJ1-5,TGTGCCAGCAGCCTGGAAGGGGCAGGAGATCAGCCCCAGCATTTT,CASSLEGAGDQPQHF
-,TRBV6-6,TRBD1,TRBJ1-4,TGTGCCAGCAGTGACAGGGGGCGCAATGAAAAACTGTTTTTT,CASSDRGRNEKLFF
few,TRBV5-1,TRBD2,TRBJ2-7,TGCGCCAGCAGCCCGTCAGCGGGGGTACTCCACGAGCAGTACTTC,CASSPSAGVLHEQYF
-,TRBV5-1,-,TRBJ2-5,TGCGCCAGCAGCTTCGCAGGGGAGACCCAGTACTTC,CASSFAGETQYF
-,TRBV10-2,-,TRBJ1-5,TGCGCCAGCAGTGAGTTTTTCCATAGCAATCAGCCCCAGCATTTT,CASSEFFHSNQPQHF
-,TRBV6-2/TRBV6-3,-,TRBJ2-7,TGTGCCAGCAGTTTCCAGGCCAGAACCTCCTACGAGCAGTACTTC,CASSFQARTSYEQYF
-,TRBV19,-,TRBJ2-1,TGTGCCAGCGGGGATTTCTACAATGAGCAGTTCTTC,CASGDFYNEQFF
-,TRBV5-1,TRBD1,TRBJ1-1,TGCGCCAGCAGCGGGGGGACAGGCCGGAACACTGAAGCTTTCTTT,CASSGGTGRNTEAFF
-,TRBV10-3,TRBD2,TRBJ2-1,TGTGCCATCAGCTCTAGCGGGGGCAACTACAATGAGCAGTTCTTC,CAISSSGGNYNEQFF
few,TRBV5-1,TRBD1,TRBJ2-2,TGCGCCAGCAGTCCGCGGACAGGGGGGACCGGGGAGCTGTTTTTT,CASSPRTGGTGELFF
-,TRBV18,-,TRBJ1-3,TGTGCCAGCTCACCAGAGGCAGGGATAGGAAACACCATATATTTT,CASSPEAGIGNTIYF
once,TRBV29-1,-,TRBJ1-2,TGCAGCGTTGACCCCCAAAGCGCAACTGGCAACTATGGCTACACCTTC,CSVDPQSATGNYGYTF